The rows below give T cell receptor beta chains drawn from one sample of a study of beta chain features in type 1 diabetes. Here immunoSEQ multiplex PCR was the method, and the copy in TCRdb shows in-frame clones only, minus some. The repertoire holds about 620,000 clones, with roughly 15% as singletons. The sequencing input was naive CD4+ T cells from blood. All receptors derive from a man between 18 and 35 years old in good health. Each CDR3 is given with its conserved first and last residue. D genes are given only for firm matches. The size field is filled for only some rows; it gives once, few, many or a size class.

clone_size: few; v_call: TRBV20-1; j_call: TRBJ2-2; d_call: TRBD2; cdr3_aa: CSAGGNGELFF; cdr3_nt: TGCAGTGCGGGAGGGAACGGGGAGCTGTTTTTT
clone_size: NA; v_call: TRBV19; j_call: TRBJ2-7; d_call: TRBD1; cdr3_aa: CASRDSGQGAREQYF; cdr3_nt: TGTGCCAGTAGAGACTCGGGACAGGGGGCCAGAGAGCAGTACTTC
clone_size: few; v_call: TRBV19; j_call: TRBJ2-7; d_call: NA; cdr3_aa: CASSPTTWVNEQYF; cdr3_nt: TGTGCCAGTAGTCCTACGACATGGGTTAACGAGCAGTACTTC
clone_size: few; v_call: TRBV4-2; j_call: TRBJ1-2; d_call: TRBD1; cdr3_aa: CASSQGGGSTNYGYTF; cdr3_nt: TGTGCCAGCAGCCAAGGAGGGGGCAGCACTAACTATGGCTACACCTTC
clone_size: NA; v_call: TRBV19; j_call: TRBJ2-6; d_call: NA; cdr3_aa: CASSILRAAGANVLTF; cdr3_nt: TGTGCCAGTAGTATTCTTCGGGCTGCTGGGGCCAACGTCCTGACTTTC
clone_size: few; v_call: TRBV5-4; j_call: TRBJ2-3; d_call: NA; cdr3_aa: CASSFGQGLRTDTQYF; cdr3_nt: TGTGCCAGCAGCTTTGGACAGGGACTACGGACAGATACGCAGTATTTT
clone_size: few; v_call: TRBV7-9; j_call: TRBJ2-3; d_call: NA; cdr3_aa: CASSPRGGTDTQYF; cdr3_nt: TGTGCCAGCAGCCCCAGGGGGGGCACAGATACGCAGTATTTT
clone_size: few; v_call: TRBV7-9; j_call: TRBJ2-7; d_call: NA; cdr3_aa: CASSPPRLSYEQYF; cdr3_nt: TGTGCCAGCAGCCCACCCAGACTCTCCTACGAGCAGTACTTC
clone_size: few; v_call: TRBV11-2; j_call: TRBJ2-7; d_call: NA; cdr3_aa: CASTPPATTYEQYF; cdr3_nt: TGTGCCAGCACACCCCCCGCGACGACCTACGAGCAGTACTTC
clone_size: NA; v_call: TRBV7-6; j_call: TRBJ1-4; d_call: NA; cdr3_aa: CASSMDSFGEKLFF; cdr3_nt: TGTGCCAGCAGCATGGACTCGTTTGGTGAAAAACTGTTTTTT
clone_size: few; v_call: TRBV7-2; j_call: TRBJ1-2; d_call: NA; cdr3_aa: CASSLAGRRYYGYTF; cdr3_nt: TGTGCCAGCAGCTTAGCAGGCAGGAGATACTATGGCTACACCTTC
clone_size: NA; v_call: TRBV6-5; j_call: TRBJ2-2; d_call: NA; cdr3_aa: CASNAGSSGELFF; cdr3_nt: TGTGCCAGCAACGCGGGTTCAAGCGGGGAGCTGTTTTTT
clone_size: NA; v_call: TRBV20-1; j_call: TRBJ2-1; d_call: NA; cdr3_aa: CSAGTPDEQFF; cdr3_nt: TGCAGTGCTGGGACTCCCGATGAGCAGTTCTTC
clone_size: NA; v_call: TRBV30; j_call: TRBJ2-3; d_call: NA; cdr3_aa: CAWGMSLTDTQYF; cdr3_nt: TGTGCCTGGGGCATGTCTCTCACAGATACGCAGTATTTT
clone_size: NA; v_call: TRBV19; j_call: TRBJ2-3; d_call: TRBD1; cdr3_aa: CASSMGDRVMTDTQYF; cdr3_nt: TGTGCCAGTAGTATGGGGGACAGGGTGATGACAGATACGCAGTATTTT
clone_size: NA; v_call: TRBV4-3; j_call: TRBJ2-7; d_call: TRBD2; cdr3_aa: CASSQDSGGFSYEQYF; cdr3_nt: TGCGCCAGCAGCCAAGATAGCGGGGGGTTCTCCTACGAGCAGTACTTC
clone_size: few; v_call: TRBV7-9; j_call: TRBJ2-7; d_call: NA; cdr3_aa: CASSLVSGVEQYF; cdr3_nt: TGTGCCAGCAGCTTAGTTTCGGGAGTCGAGCAGTACTTC
clone_size: few; v_call: TRBV4-3; j_call: TRBJ2-1; d_call: TRBD2; cdr3_aa: CASSQGLAEPGDEQFF; cdr3_nt: TGCGCCAGCAGCCAAGGACTAGCGGAACCTGGGGATGAGCAGTTCTTC